This T cell receptor beta chain was captured in a study of cytomegalovirus exposure and HLA in healthy donors. This clone came up a few times. Primers for the PCR totalled 60 Vbeta and 13 Jbeta. Method: immunoSEQ multiplex PCR; TCRdb's copy keeps in-frame clones and lacks some. The sample lists under 150,000 clones; 75% to 90% were seen once. Whereas donors were nominally healthy upon sampling, unrecorded immune exposures were probable. Material: PBMCs. This TCR derives from a woman aged 25-40 years in good health and CMV-seropositive.

The CDR3 loop reads CASSQGGGYTGYTF. The CDR3 bases are TGTGCCAGCAGTCAGGGGGGAGGTTACACTGGCTACACCTTC. The chain links TRBV6-1 to TRBJ1-2, with 7 bases matching TRBD1. The CDR3 is made up of 14 amino acids. Losses at the gene ends were 5 bases for V and 7 bases for J; bases not matched to a gene: 10. Germline CDR1 MNHNS, CDR2 SASEGT.